This TCR beta chain was identified in a study of cytomegalovirus exposure and HLA in healthy donors. A note on this clone: The antigen is not known.

Vbeta (60) and Jbeta (13) primers were used in the PCR. Measured with immunoSEQ multiplex PCR; TCRdb has only the in-frame clones, and not every one. The data contain about 200,000 clones, roughly 80% of them singletons. V lost 4 bases, J lost 6 bases, and 27 bases lay in between. Germline values: CDR1 KGHSH, CDR2 LQKENI. This CDR3 region has 18 residues. Regarding the study as a whole: Whilst most TCR sequences proved rare, a subset of public TCRs occurred across many donors. It was reported in a later analysis that an Asian-associated ancestry cluster showed fewer N-insertions than the roughly 620-donor mean. The authors assumed roughly uniform sequencing depth across donors for presence/absence analyses.

The receptor was derived from a middle-aged man in good health and CMV-seropositive. Material for sequencing was PBMCs. The J gene is TRBJ1-1, the V gene TRBV18; D is undetermined. CDR3 sequence reads: CASSQRTGLLPLLAEAFF. In DNA, the CDR3 is TGTGCCAGCTCACAGCGAACCGGGTTACTACCCTTGCTGGCTGAAGCTTTCTTT.